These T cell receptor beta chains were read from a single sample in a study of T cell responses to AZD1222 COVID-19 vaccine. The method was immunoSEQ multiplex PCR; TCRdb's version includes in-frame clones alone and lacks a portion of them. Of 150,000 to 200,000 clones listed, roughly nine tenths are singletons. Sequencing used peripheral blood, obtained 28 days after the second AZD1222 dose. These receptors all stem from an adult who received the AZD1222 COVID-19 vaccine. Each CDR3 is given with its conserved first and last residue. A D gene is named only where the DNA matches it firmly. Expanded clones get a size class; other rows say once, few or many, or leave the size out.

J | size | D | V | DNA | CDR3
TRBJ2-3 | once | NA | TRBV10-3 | TGTGCCATCAGTGGAGGGGATTTCACAGATACGCAGTATTTT | CAISGGDFTDTQYF
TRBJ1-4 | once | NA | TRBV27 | TGTGTCAGCAGTTTATTGGCAGGTCCAACTAATGAAAAACTGTTTTTT | CVSSLLAGPTNEKLFF
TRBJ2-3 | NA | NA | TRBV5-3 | TGTGCCAGAAGCTTGTCTCTGGGGGATCGTAGCACAGATACGCAGTATTTT | CARSLSLGDRSTDTQYF
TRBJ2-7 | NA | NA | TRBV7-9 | TGTGCCAGCAGCTTAGTGGAAGGGCTCGGCGAGCAGTACTTC | CASSLVEGLGEQYF
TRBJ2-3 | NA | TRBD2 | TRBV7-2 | TGTGCCAGCAGCTTAACTAATATGGGACTAGCGAGGGGGGATACGCAGTATTTT | CASSLTNMGLARGDTQYF
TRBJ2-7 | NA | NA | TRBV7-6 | TGTGCCAGCAGCTTAGCTCAGGGGCGCAACGAGCAGTACTTC | CASSLAQGRNEQYF
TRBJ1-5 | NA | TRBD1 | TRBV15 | TGTGCCACCAGCAGAGATGGACAGGGTCAAGAGCCCCAGCATTTT | CATSRDGQGQEPQHF
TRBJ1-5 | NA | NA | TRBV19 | TGTGCCAGTAGCCGGTGGTTGGGGTATCAGCCCCAGCATTTT | CASSRWLGYQPQHF
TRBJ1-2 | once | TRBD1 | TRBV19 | TGTGCCAGTAAGGACCCAGGGGGTAACTATGGCTACACCTTC | CASKDPGGNYGYTF
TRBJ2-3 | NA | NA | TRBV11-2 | TGTGCCAGCAGCTTCCAGGGGAGGTGGACAGATACGCAGTATTTT | CASSFQGRWTDTQYF
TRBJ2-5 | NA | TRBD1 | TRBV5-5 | TGTGCCAGCTGCTTGGGAGCCGGGACAGGGACCGAAGAGACCCAGTACTTC | CASCLGAGTGTEETQYF
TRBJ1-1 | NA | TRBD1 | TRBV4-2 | TGTGCCAGCAGCCAAACAGGGGCTGAAGCTTTCTTT | CASSQTGAEAFF
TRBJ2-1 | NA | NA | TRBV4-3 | TGCGCCAGCAGCCAAGATGAAAGGGGGTGGTACAATGAGCAGTTCTTC | CASSQDERGWYNEQFF
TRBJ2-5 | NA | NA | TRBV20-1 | TGCAGTGCTAGGGAGGAGGGGACCCAGTACTTC | CSAREEGTQYF
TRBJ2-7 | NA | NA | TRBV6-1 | TGTGCCAGCAGTCACAGCCACTCCTACGAGCAGTACTTC | CASSHSHSYEQYF
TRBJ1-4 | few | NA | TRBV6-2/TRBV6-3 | TGTGCCAGCAGCAGGGGTCAGGAAAAACTGTTTTTT | CASSRGQEKLFF
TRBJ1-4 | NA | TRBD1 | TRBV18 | TGTGCCAGCTCAACGAACCGGGACAGGGGAGAGGAAAAACTGTTTTTT | CASSTNRDRGEEKLFF
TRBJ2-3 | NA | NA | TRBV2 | TGTGCCAGCAGTGATAGGGGACTCCCTAGCACAGATACGCAGTATTTT | CASSDRGLPSTDTQYF
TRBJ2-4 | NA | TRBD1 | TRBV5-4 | TGTGCCAGCAGCTTAGGGGGCTTGGACATTCAGTACTTC | CASSLGGLDIQYF
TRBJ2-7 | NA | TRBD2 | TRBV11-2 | TGTGCCAGCAGGGTGACTAGCAGCCTCCCCTACGAGCAGTACTTC | CASRVTSSLPYEQYF
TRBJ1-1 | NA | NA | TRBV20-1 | TGCAGTAACAAAGGCACTGAAGCTTTCTTT | CSNKGTEAFF